The TCR beta chain under discussion was sequenced for a study of ipilimumab plus nivolumab after autologous stem cell transplantation. Study context: The DLBCL cohort had primary refractory and relapsed disease, with 18-month progression-free survival of about 82% and 31%.

Losses at the gene ends were 3 bases for V and 7 bases for J; bases not matched to a gene: 11. CDR1 and CDR2 from the germline V gene are SEHNR and FQNEAQ (reference sequence). The CDR3 totals 15 residues. Clones were sequenced by immunoSEQ multiplex PCR, and TCRdb holds only the in-frame ones, with some missing. The sample has around 84,000 clones, 83% seen once. This clonotype originated in a male donor with diffuse large B-cell lymphoma. The sample in question was PBMCs, obtained in a trial of ipilimumab plus nivolumab as post-transplant consolidation. V usage is TRBV7-9 and J usage is TRBJ2-7; 8 nucleotides align to TRBD2. CDR3 in DNA: TGTGCCAGCAGCTTGCCCGGGACTAGGACGGGAGAGCAGTACTTC. It codes for CASSLPGTRTGEQYF.